Following are 25 T cell receptor beta chains from one sample sequenced in a study of blood T cell repertoires in COVID-19. Assay used: immunoSEQ multiplex PCR; TCRdb lists only in-frame clones, some missing. The top ten hold about 1.2% of the sample, which has 300,000 to 450,000 clones, 70% to 90% seen once. Sequencing was carried out using PBMCs or T cells enriched from blood (not recorded which). The receptors derive from a woman aged 18 to 35 who had recovered from COVID-19.

J is TRBJ2-3 and V is TRBV23-1; 9 bases are shared with TRBD1. TRBV23-1 is treated as an ORF (open reading frame) with a function not yet certain. V lost 7 bases and J lost 2; bases outside the gene matches: 4. CDR3 size: 14 residues. The CDR3 region has the DNA TGCGCCAGCACCCGGGACAGGGCCACAGATACGCAGTATTTT. It encodes CASTRDRATDTQYF.

The V call is TRBV5-6, the J call TRBJ1-6; 7 nucleotides line up with TRBD1. The V gene's germline CDR1 is SGHDT and CDR2 YYEEEE. Trimming at V came to 0 bases and at J to 9 bases, leaving 6 bases not matched to a gene. The CDR3 consists of 15 residues. CDR3 sequence (DNA): TGTGCCAGCAGCTTGGGACAGGGAGAAGGTTCACCCCTCCACTTT. Translation gives CASSLGQGEGSPLHF.

This chain connects TRBV16 to TRBJ2-5, with D perhaps TRBD1 (5 bases). Looked up from germline, CDR1 is KGHSY and CDR2 is FQNENV. V lost 2 bases to trimming and J lost 3 bases, with 16 bases between them. This CDR3 region has 16 residues. CDR3 loop: CASSQPHSQGEETQYF. CDR3 sequence (DNA): TGTGCCAGCAGCCAACCCCACTCCCAAGGGGAAGAGACCCAGTACTTC.

V and J are TRBV4-1 and TRBJ2-7; a possible D gene is TRBD2 (6 bases). Trimming took off 1 base at V and 1 base at J, with 11 bases between the two ends. The V gene's germline CDR1 is MGHRA and CDR2 YSYEKL. The CDR3 spans 15 residues. The CDR3 nucleotides read TGCGCCAGCAGCCAAGTTTCGGGAGCGTCCTACGAGCAGTACTTC. Translated, it gives CASSQVSGASYEQYF.

The chain has TRBV12-3 or TRBV12-4 and TRBJ2-3; 10 nucleotides match TRBD1. CDR3 length: 13 amino acids. Trimming took 8 bases from V and 6 from J; bases not matched to a gene: 5. The CDR3 sequence: CASGRQGADTQYF. The CDR3 coding sequence is TGTGCCAGCGGTAGACAGGGGGCGGATACGCAGTATTTT.

The J gene is TRBJ1-1, the V gene TRBV4-1; no reliable D call. Per the germline V gene, CDR1 is MGHRA and CDR2 is YSYEKL. Trimming shortened V by 0 bases and J by 1 base, and 12 bases separated the two germline ends. CDR3 length: 16 residues. The CDR3 is CASSQDYPVPNTEAFF. The CDR3 nucleotides read TGCGCCAGCAGCCAAGATTACCCAGTCCCGAACACTGAAGCTTTCTTT.

The chain recombines TRBV6-6 with TRBJ1-1, with D possibly matching TRBD1 (5 bases). The CDR3 has 14 residues. The V gene's germline CDR1 is MNHNY and CDR2 SVGAGI (reference sequence). V gave up 4 bases and J gave up 0 bases, with 9 bases separating them. CDR3 region: CASSWDLLNTEAFF. The DNA of the CDR3 is TGTGCCAGCAGTTGGGACTTATTGAACACTGAAGCTTTCTTT.

The CDR3 sequence is CASSNTGSDEQYF. In DNA form, the CDR3 reads TGTGCCAGTAGCAATACAGGGTCGGACGAGCAGTACTTC. The V call is TRBV19, the J call TRBJ2-7; D is possibly TRBD1 (6 bases). With 6 bases removed from V and 5 bases from J, the gap between germline ends came to 14 bases. The CDR3 extends over 13 amino acids. The V gene's germline CDR1 is LNHDA and CDR2 SQIVND (reference sequence).

The chain joins TRBV19 to TRBJ1-1; D is uncertain. The V end lost 4 bases, the J end lost 5 bases, and 14 bases lay between the germline ends. The CDR3 is 14 residues long. CDR1 and CDR2 from the germline V gene are LNHDA and SQIVND (reference sequence). The DNA for the CDR3 is TGTGCCAGTAGTAGCCGACCGGGAGGGACTGAAGCTTTCTTT. Translating gives CASSSRPGGTEAFF.

The count of this clone is one. V gene TRBV27 combines with J gene TRBJ2-5, with 7 positions matching TRBD1. V lost 6 bases and J lost 1; bases outside the gene matches: 5. CDR1 and CDR2 from the germline V gene are MNHEY and SMNVEV (reference sequence). The CDR3 has 14 residues. In DNA form, the CDR3 reads TGTGCCAGCAGCTCGGGACAGTTCCAAGAGACCCAGTACTTC. Its protein product is CASSSGQFQETQYF.

The V gene is TRBV5-6, the J gene TRBJ1-5, with 10 bases fitting TRBD1. Germline CDR1 SGHDT, CDR2 YYEEEE. CDR3 length equals 17 residues. Unmatched junction bases numbered 9, after V lost 3 bases and J lost 3 bases. CDR3 region: CASSWRQGALANQPQHF. CDR3 nucleotide sequence: TGTGCCAGCAGCTGGAGACAGGGGGCGCTTGCCAATCAGCCCCAGCATTTT.

The chain employs TRBV5-6 and TRBJ1-1; D is undetermined. Germline values: CDR1 SGHDT, CDR2 YYEEEE. Trimming removed 2 bases from V and 5 bases from J, with 7 bases in between. The CDR3 is 12 amino acids. CDR3 in amino acids: CASSLSGTEAFF. The CDR3 DNA reads as TGTGCCAGCAGCTTATCCGGGACTGAAGCTTTCTTT.

This rearrangement joins TRBV9 to TRBJ2-2; perhaps TRBD2 as D (6 bases). The V and J ends lost 4 bases and 4 bases respectively, with 14 bases between them. CDR1 and CDR2 from the germline V gene are SGDLS and YYNGEE. The CDR3 runs 15 residues. CDR3 bases: TGTGCCAGCAGCCCAAGTGGGGGAGGCACCGGGGAGCTGTTTTTT. Its translation is CASSPSGGGTGELFF. Full variable domain (missing parts from reference TRBV9 and TRBJ2-2): DSGVTQTPKHLITATGQRVTLRCSPRSGDLSVYWYQQSLDQGLQFLIQYYNGEERAKGNILERFSAQQFPDLHSELNLSSLELGDSALYFCASSPSGGGTGELFFGEGSRLTVL.

The rearrangement joins TRBV7-9 to TRBJ2-5; no clear D gene. Trimming stripped 5 bases from V and 1 base from J, with 17 bases between. The CDR3 is made up of 16 amino acids. Germline V gene lookup returns CDR1 SEHNR and CDR2 FQNEAQ (reference sequence). The CDR3 is CASSPPRLQSQETQYF. DNA for the CDR3: TGTGCCAGCAGCCCCCCCCGGTTACAGTCCCAAGAGACCCAGTACTTC.

This chain links TRBV6-5 with TRBJ1-2; the match to TRBD1 covers 7 bases. V lost 2 bases and J lost 7; bases outside the gene matches: 7. Germline V CDR1 and CDR2: MNHEY, SVGAGI. This CDR3 region has 14 residues. The CDR3 spells CASSYPQGVGGYTF. In DNA form, the CDR3 reads TGTGCCAGCAGTTACCCGCAGGGGGTGGGTGGCTACACCTTC.

V and J are TRBV3-1 (or the pseudogene TRBV3-2) and TRBJ1-2; 7 nucleotides line up with TRBD1. The ends lost 4 bases at V and 2 bases at J; junction bases unmatched: 4. In germline, CDR1 is LGHDT, CDR2 YNNKEL (reference sequence). CDR3 length: 14 amino acids. CDR3 DNA sequence: TGTGCCAGCAGCCGGGGACAGCGGAACTATGGCTACACCTTC. Translated, it gives CASSRGQRNYGYTF.

This clone was seen a single time. The chain employs TRBV30 and TRBJ1-2; possible D gene TRBD1, 5 bases. The CDR3 totals 14 residues. V gave up 4 bases and J gave up 6 bases, with 18 bases separating them. Germline values: CDR1 GTSNPN, CDR2 SVGIG (reference sequence). CDR3 in amino acids: CAWTRGGVWDGYTF. DNA of the CDR3: TGTGCCTGGACCCGGGGCGGGGTCTGGGATGGCTACACCTTC.

The V gene is TRBV19, the J gene TRBJ1-6, with TRBD1 as a possible D gene (6 bases). This CDR3 is built from 15 residues. V gave up 6 bases and J gave up 7 bases, with 16 bases separating them. Germline V CDR1 and CDR2: LNHDA, SQIVND (reference sequence). CDR3 loop: CASSPAGRGNSPLHF. Written as DNA, the CDR3 is TGTGCCAGTAGCCCTGCGGGCAGGGGAAATTCACCCCTCCACTTT. Based on the CDR3 plus reference TRBV19 and TRBJ1-6, the full variable domain is DGGITQSPKYLFRKEGQNVTLSCEQNLNHDAMYWYRQDPGQGLRLIYYSQIVNDFQKGDIAEGYSVSREKKESFPLTVTSAQKNPTAFYLCASSPAGRGNSPLHFGNGTRLTVT.

The chain recombines TRBV6-2 or TRBV6-3 with TRBJ1-1; D remains unclear. CDR3 length: 12 amino acids. V shed 0 bases and J shed 8 bases, with 7 bases lying between them. The germline CDR1 and CDR2 sequences are MNHEY and SVGEGT. The CDR3: CASSYSYSEAFF. The CDR3 DNA reads TGTGCCAGCAGTTACTCCTATTCGGAAGCTTTCTTT.

The V gene is TRBV10-3, the J gene TRBJ2-1, with 11 bases identical to TRBD2. Germline assignment: CDR1 ENHRY and CDR2 SYGVKD. The V and J ends lost 8 bases and 8 bases, in that order; junction bases with no gene match: 5. CDR3 length: 13 residues. The CDR3 DNA reads as TGTGCCATCGGGGGACTAGCGGAAGATGAGCAGTTCTTC. Translating it yields CAIGGLAEDEQFF.

This clone was observed a handful of times. V usage is TRBV28 and J usage is TRBJ1-5, with unresolved D. The CDR3 loop spans 15 amino acids. V dropped 2 bases and J dropped 1 base, with 9 bases sitting between them. Looked up from germline, CDR1 is MDHEN and CDR2 is SYDVKM. The CDR3 DNA is TGTGCCAGCAGTTTAATGAGTGAGAGCAATCAGCCCCAGCATTTT. Translated: CASSLMSESNQPQHF.

Only a few counts were recorded for this clone. This chain joins TRBV6-5 and TRBJ2-3; no definite D call. CDR3 length: 13 residues. Trimming removed 6 bases at V and 6 bases at J, with 13 bases between. Germline V CDR1 and CDR2: MNHEY, SVGAGI. DNA for the CDR3: TGTGCCAGCAGCGCCCGAGGTCTGGATACGCAGTATTTT. As protein: CASSARGLDTQYF.

On this clone: The junction differs from germline at one of its ends, possibly a read error. The V call is TRBV7-7, the J call TRBJ1-4, with 7 bases matching TRBD1. The CDR3 has 15 residues. CDR1 SSHAT and CDR2 FNYEAQ come from the germline V gene (reference sequence). The CDR3 reads CASSPRQGVNEKLFF. The CDR3 DNA reads as TGTGCTAGCAGCCCGAGACAGGGAGTTAATGAAAAACTGTTTTTT.

The genes are TRBV11-2 and TRBJ2-7; 8 bases match TRBD2. The germline V gene encodes CDR1 SGHAT and CDR2 FQNNGV. The V and J ends lost 1 base and 4 bases, in that order; junction bases with no gene match: 12. The CDR3 runs to 17 residues. The CDR3 region is CASSLAPTSGVDYEQYF. Here the CDR3 DNA reads TGTGCCAGCAGCTTAGCCCCAACTAGCGGTGTTGATTACGAGCAGTACTTC.

The chain joins TRBV2 to TRBJ2-7, with 7 bases that match TRBD1. V was clipped by 6 bases and J by 2 bases; unmatched bases: 7. The CDR3 has 14 amino acids. The germline V gene encodes CDR1 SNHLY and CDR2 FYNNEI. The CDR3 DNA reads TGTGCCAGCAGGACAGGGTATCCCCCCTACGAGCAGTACTTC. This gives the protein CASRTGYPPYEQYF.